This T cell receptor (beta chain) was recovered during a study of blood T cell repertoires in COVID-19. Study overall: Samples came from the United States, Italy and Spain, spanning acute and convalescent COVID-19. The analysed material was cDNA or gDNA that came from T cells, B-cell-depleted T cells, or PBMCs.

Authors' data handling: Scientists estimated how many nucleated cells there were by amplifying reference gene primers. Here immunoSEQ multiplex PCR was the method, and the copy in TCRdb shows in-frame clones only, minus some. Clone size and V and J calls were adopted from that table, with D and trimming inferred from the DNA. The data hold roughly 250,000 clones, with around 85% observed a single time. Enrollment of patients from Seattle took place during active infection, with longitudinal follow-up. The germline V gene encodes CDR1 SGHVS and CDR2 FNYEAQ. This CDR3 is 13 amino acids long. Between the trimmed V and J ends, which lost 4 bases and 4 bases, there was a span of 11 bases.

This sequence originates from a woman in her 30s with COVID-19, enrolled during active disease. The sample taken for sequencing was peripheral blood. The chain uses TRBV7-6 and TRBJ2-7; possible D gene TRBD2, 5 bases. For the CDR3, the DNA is TGTGCCAGCAGCTCGCTGGAGGATTACGAGCAGTACTTC. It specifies CASSSLEDYEQYF.